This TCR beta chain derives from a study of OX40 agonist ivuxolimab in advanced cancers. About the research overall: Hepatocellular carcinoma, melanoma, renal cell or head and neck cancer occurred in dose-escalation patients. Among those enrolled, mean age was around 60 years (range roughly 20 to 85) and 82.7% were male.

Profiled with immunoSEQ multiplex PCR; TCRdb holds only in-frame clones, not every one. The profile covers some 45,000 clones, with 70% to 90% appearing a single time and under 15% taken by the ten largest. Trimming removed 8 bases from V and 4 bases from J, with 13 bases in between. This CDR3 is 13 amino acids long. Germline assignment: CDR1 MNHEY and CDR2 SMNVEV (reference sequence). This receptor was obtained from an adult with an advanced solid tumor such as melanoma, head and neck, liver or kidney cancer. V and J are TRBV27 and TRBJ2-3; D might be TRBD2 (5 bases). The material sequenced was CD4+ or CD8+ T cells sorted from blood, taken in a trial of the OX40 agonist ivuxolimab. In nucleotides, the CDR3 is TGTGCCAGCGGTAGCGAGGGAGCAGATACGCAGTATTTT. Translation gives CASGSEGADTQYF.